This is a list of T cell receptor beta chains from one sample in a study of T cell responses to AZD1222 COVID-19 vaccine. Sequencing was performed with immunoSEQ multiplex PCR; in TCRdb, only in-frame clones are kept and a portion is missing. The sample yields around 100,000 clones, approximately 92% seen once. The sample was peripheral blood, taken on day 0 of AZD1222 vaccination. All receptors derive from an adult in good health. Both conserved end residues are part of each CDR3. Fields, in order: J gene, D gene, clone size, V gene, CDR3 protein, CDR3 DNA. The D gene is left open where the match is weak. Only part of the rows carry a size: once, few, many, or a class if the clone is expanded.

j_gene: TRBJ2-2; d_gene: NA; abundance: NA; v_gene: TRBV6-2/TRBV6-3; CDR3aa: CASSSGRSRNTGELFF; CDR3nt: TGTGCCAGCAGCTCCGGACGGTCCCGGAACACCGGGGAGCTGTTTTTT
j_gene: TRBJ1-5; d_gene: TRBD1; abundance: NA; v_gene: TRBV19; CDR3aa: CASSAGTGRYQPQHF; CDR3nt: TGTGCCAGTAGCGCCGGGACAGGTAGATATCAGCCCCAGCATTTT
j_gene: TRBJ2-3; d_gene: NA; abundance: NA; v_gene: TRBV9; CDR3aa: CASSVEFATGTDTQYF; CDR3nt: TGTGCCAGCAGCGTAGAGTTCGCGACGGGCACAGATACGCAGTATTTT
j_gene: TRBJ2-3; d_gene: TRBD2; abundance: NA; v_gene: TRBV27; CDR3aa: CASSLRLAGYTDTQYF; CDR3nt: TGTGCCAGCAGCCTACGACTAGCGGGGTACACAGATACGCAGTATTTT
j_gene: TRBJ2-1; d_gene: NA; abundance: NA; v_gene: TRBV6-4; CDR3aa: CASSDSYNEQFF; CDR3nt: TGTGCCAGCAGTGATTCCTACAATGAGCAGTTCTTC
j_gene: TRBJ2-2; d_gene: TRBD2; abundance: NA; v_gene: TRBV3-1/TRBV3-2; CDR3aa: CASSQETSWRVAGVVSGELFF; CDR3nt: TGTGCCAGCAGCCAAGAAACCAGCTGGAGGGTAGCGGGAGTAGTTTCCGGGGAGCTGTTTTTT
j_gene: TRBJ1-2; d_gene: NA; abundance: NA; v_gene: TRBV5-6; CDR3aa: CASSFREGYTF; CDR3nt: TGTGCCAGCAGCTTCAGGGAAGGCTACACCTTC
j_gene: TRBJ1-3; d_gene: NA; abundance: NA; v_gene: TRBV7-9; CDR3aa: CASSLGASGLNTIYF; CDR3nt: TGTGCCAGCAGCTTAGGGGCCTCGGGTCTCAACACCATATATTTT
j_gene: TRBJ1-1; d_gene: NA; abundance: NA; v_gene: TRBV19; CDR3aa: CASNRRMNTEAFF; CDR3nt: TGTGCCAGTAATCGCCGCATGAACACTGAAGCTTTCTTT
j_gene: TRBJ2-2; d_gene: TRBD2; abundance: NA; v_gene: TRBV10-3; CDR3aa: CAISGTSGGADTGELFF; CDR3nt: TGTGCCATCAGTGGTACTAGCGGGGGGGCCGACACCGGGGAGCTGTTTTTT
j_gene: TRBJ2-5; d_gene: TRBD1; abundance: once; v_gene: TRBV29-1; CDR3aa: CSVEEGGWTQYF; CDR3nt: TGCAGCGTTGAAGAAGGGGGCTGGACCCAGTACTTC
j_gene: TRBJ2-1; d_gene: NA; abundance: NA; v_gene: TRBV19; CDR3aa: CASKERSGAYNEQFF; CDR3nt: TGTGCCAGTAAAGAACGTTCCGGGGCTTACAATGAGCAGTTCTTC
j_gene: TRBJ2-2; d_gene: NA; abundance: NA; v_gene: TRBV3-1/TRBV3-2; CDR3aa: CASRPRTPQNTGELFF; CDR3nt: TGTGCCAGCAGGCCAAGGACCCCACAGAACACCGGGGAGCTGTTTTTT
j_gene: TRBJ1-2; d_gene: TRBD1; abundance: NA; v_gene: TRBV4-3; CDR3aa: CASSQVIGGNYGYTF; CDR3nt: TGCGCCAGCAGCCAAGTTATAGGGGGCAACTATGGCTACACCTTC
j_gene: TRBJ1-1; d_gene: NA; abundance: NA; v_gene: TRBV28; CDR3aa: CASKRGGSAEAFF; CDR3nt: TGTGCCAGTAAAAGGGGGGGTTCGGCTGAAGCTTTCTTT
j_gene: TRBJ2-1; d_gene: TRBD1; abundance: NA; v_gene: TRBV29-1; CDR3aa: CSGGQGAYNEQFF; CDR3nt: TGCAGCGGCGGACAGGGGGCCTACAATGAGCAGTTCTTC
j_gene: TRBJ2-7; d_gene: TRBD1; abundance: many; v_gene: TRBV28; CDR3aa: CASSGQGARSYEQYF; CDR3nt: TGTGCCAGCAGTGGACAGGGGGCCAGGTCCTACGAGCAGTACTTC
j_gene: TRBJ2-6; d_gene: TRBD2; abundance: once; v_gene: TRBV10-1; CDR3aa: CASSEPPGERESHSGANVLTF; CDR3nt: TGCGCCAGCAGTGAGCCCCCCGGGGAGCGGGAGTCTCACTCTGGGGCCAACGTCCTGACTTTC
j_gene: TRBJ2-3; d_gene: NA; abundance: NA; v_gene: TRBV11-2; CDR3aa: CASSFRGLRTDTQYF; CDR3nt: TGTGCCAGCAGCTTCCGGGGTTTACGCACAGATACGCAGTATTTT
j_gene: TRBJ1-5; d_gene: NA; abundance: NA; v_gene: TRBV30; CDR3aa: CAWSRGGSGGQPQHF; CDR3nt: TGTGCCTGGAGCCGGGGTGGGAGCGGTGGTCAGCCCCAGCATTTT
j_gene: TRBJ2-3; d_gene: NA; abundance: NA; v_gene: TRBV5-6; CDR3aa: CASTFRVSTDTQYF; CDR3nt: TGTGCCAGCACCTTTAGGGTTAGCACAGATACGCAGTATTTT
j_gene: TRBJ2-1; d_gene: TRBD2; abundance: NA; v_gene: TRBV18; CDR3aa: CASSPPPSGINEQFF; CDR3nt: TGTGCCAGCTCACCACCCCCTAGCGGGATTAATGAGCAGTTCTTC
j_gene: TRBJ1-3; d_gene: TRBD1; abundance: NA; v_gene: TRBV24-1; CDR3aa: CATSESGTGGSGNTIYF; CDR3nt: TGTGCCACCAGCGAATCCGGGACAGGGGGTTCTGGAAACACCATATATTTT
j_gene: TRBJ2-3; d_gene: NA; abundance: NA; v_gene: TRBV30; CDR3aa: CAWSERLTDTQYF; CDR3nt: TGTGCCTGGAGTGAAAGGTTGACAGATACGCAGTATTTT
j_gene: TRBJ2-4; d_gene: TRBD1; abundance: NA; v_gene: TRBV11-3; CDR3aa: CASSLERDREMENIQYF; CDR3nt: TGTGCCAGCAGCTTAGAGAGGGACAGGGAGATGGAGAACATTCAGTACTTC
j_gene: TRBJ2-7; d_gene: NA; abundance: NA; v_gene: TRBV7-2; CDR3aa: CASSLGGRSYEQYF; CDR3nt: TGTGCCAGCAGCTTAGGCGGGCGCTCCTACGAGCAGTACTTC
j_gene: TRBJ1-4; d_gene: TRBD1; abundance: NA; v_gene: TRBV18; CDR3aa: CASSRGQGGNEKLFF; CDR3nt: TGTGCCAGCTCCCGAGGACAGGGTGGGAATGAAAAACTGTTTTTT